This TCR beta chain is from a study of chronic HIV infection and antiretroviral therapy. The germline V and J ends were trimmed by 3 bases and 7 bases, with 10 bases remaining between them. Germline CDR1 and CDR2: MDHEN and SYDVKM. The CDR3 has 13 amino acids. This clonotype occurred a few times. MiXCR, applied by TCRdb to the 5' RACE reads, yields one record per CDR3 protein. This table has 39,000 or so distinct CDR3 sequences, about 8.1% appearing once. Source material: peripheral blood. The receptor was isolated from an adult who had HIV and had not received antiretroviral therapy, or was an uninfected healthy control (not recorded which). V usage is TRBV28 and J usage is TRBJ1-5; D gene unclear. CDR3 nucleotide sequence: TGTGCCAGCAGTTTGACTCAGCAGCAGCCCCAGCATTTT. Residues: CASSLTQQQPQHF.